Presented here are 7 T cell receptor beta chains from one specimen sequenced in a study of CD8 T cells in Susac syndrome. Random-hexamer reverse transcription was applied to 0.5 to 1 ug RNA. TCRdb reprocessed the immunoSEQ multiplex PCR reads with MiXCR, giving one entry per CDR3 protein. The sample has about 130,000 distinct CDR3 sequences, around 86% seen once. The sample comprised CD8+ T cells from PBMCs. The origin of the receptors is a human donor with multiple sclerosis.

In its sample, this clonotype was seen a few times. This chain joins TRBV27 and TRBJ2-7, with D unclear. Trimming cost V 5 bases and J 0 bases, with 14 bases left between them. The germline CDR1 and CDR2 sequences are MNHEY and SMNVEV (reference sequence). This CDR3 is built from 15 residues. In nucleotides, the CDR3 is TGTGCCAGCAGTCCACTCGACTTTATCTCCTACGAGCAGTACTTC. This codes for CASSPLDFISYEQYF.

The chain combines TRBV7-9 with TRBJ1-1; D ambiguous. V was trimmed by 5 bases and J by 1 base, leaving 5 bases between them. Per germline, CDR1 SEHNR and CDR2 FQNEAQ (reference sequence). This CDR3 has 12 amino acids. The CDR3 DNA follows: TGTGCCAGCAGCCGCAGGAACACTGAAGCTTTCTTT. Translating gives CASSRRNTEAFF.

The genes are TRBV6-2 or TRBV6-3 and TRBJ2-7; weak D call: TRBD2 (6 bases). Trimming left V 0 bases short and J 7 bases short, with 16 bases between. CDR1 and CDR2 from the germline V gene are MNHEY and SVGEGT. The CDR3 has 15 amino acids. DNA of the CDR3: TGTGCCAGCAGTTACTCGTTCGACACGGGGGTTGAGCAGTACTTC. Amino acids: CASSYSFDTGVEQYF.

The chain is built from TRBV28 and TRBJ2-2, with unresolved D. Deletions cut 5 bases from V and 6 bases from J, with 13 bases between. The CDR3 totals 14 residues. Germline V lookup: CDR1 MDHEN, CDR2 SYDVKM. For the CDR3, the DNA is TGTGCCAGCAGTCCTCTTCTGATAGCCGGGGAGCTGTTTTTT. This gives the protein CASSPLLIAGELFF.

CDR3 amino acids: CASSFPGVYNEQFF. The CDR3 bases are TGTGCCAGCAGCTTCCCCGGAGTGTACAATGAGCAGTTCTTC. This sequence joins TRBV11-2 and TRBJ2-1; D gene unclear. CDR1 is SGHAT, CDR2 FQNNGV, per germline. Deletions cut 3 bases from V and 4 bases from J, with 10 bases between. The CDR3 sequence is 14 residues long. Supplemented by reference TRBV11-2 and TRBJ2-1, the full variable domain reads EAGVAQSPRYKIIEKRQSVAFWCNPISGHATLYWYQQILGQGPKLLIQFQNNGVVDDSQLPKDRFSAERLKGVDSTLKIQPAKLEDSAVYLCASSFPGVYNEQFFGPGTRLTVL.

J is TRBJ1-1 and V is TRBV2; a weak D match, TRBD1 (6 bases). Between the trimmed V and J ends, which lost 1 base and 0 bases, there was a span of 15 bases. This CDR3 is built from 17 residues. Germline CDR1 is SNHLY and CDR2 is FYNNEI. CDR3 sequence reads: CASSEEGWDTLNTEAFF. Written as DNA, the CDR3 is TGTGCCAGCAGTGAAGAAGGTTGGGACACCCTGAACACTGAAGCTTTCTTT.

V and J are TRBV9 and TRBJ2-3; possibly TRBD2 for D (5 bases). This CDR3 is built from 15 residues. Germline CDR1 is SGDLS and CDR2 is YYNGEE. The ends were cut back, 3 bases at V and 2 bases at J, with 13 bases in the middle. The CDR3 DNA follows: TGTGCCAGCAGCGCGGGGAGAGTGTCCACAGATACGCAGTATTTT. Encoded protein: CASSAGRVSTDTQYF.